This TCR beta chain was retrieved from a study of beta chain features in type 1 diabetes. General study points: Researchers report that Type 1 diabetes patients had moderately but significantly shorter TCRB CDR3s across all four CD4+ subsets.

CDR1 MGHDK and CDR2 SYGVNS come from the germline V gene. The CDR3 extends over 14 amino acids. V lost 6 bases and J lost 4; bases outside the gene matches: 8. This clone was counted only a few times. Its antigen is as yet unknown. The isolated RNA, all of it, was reverse transcribed, so expressed TCRB transcripts were what got sequenced. Only in-frame clones appear in the TCRdb table, and some are missing; sequencing was by immunoSEQ multiplex PCR. Here the sample spans approximately 160,000 clones, roughly 59% being singletons. The V call is TRBV25-1, the J call TRBJ1-2, with 7 bases aligning to TRBD1. Sequences were obtained from naive CD4+ T cells from blood. The TCR comes from a man aged 25-45 years with type 1 diabetes. CDR3 coding DNA: TGTGCCAGCAGCGGATCCACAGGGGCCTATGGCTACACCTTC. Residues: CASSGSTGAYGYTF.